Listed below are T cell receptor beta chains from one sample, sequenced in a study of T cells after posttransplantation cyclophosphamide. Sequenced by immunoSEQ multiplex PCR; TCRdb stores in-frame clones only, minus some. The data contain more than 60,000 clones, about 94% of them singletons. Sequencing used PBMCs. The receptor source for this set is a woman in her 30s in good health and a related stem cell transplant donor. Each CDR3 is given with its conserved first and last residue. D genes are given only for firm matches. Not all rows give a size; the values are once, few, many and, for expanded clones, a class.

V gene	clone size	D gene	J gene	CDR3 protein	CDR3 DNA
TRBV11-2	.	TRBD2	TRBJ2-5	CASSPSRLAWGETQYF	TGTGCCAGCAGCCCGAGTCGACTAGCATGGGGGGAGACCCAGTACTTC
TRBV5-1	.	.	TRBJ1-1	CASSLVVTENTEAFF	TGCGCCAGCAGCTTGGTAGTGACAGAGAACACTGAAGCTTTCTTT
TRBV10-2	.	TRBD2	TRBJ2-3	CASSRTSGGDTDTQYF	TGCGCCAGCAGTCGGACTAGCGGGGGGGATACAGATACGCAGTATTTT
TRBV15	medium-sized	.	TRBJ1-6	CATSHGTSRNSPLHF	TGTGCCACCAGTCATGGGACATCTAGAAATTCACCCCTCCACTTT
TRBV2	.	.	TRBJ2-7	CASIPRNSPEQYF	TGTGCCAGCATTCCACGGAATTCCCCCGAGCAGTACTTC
TRBV2	once	.	TRBJ2-7	CASIPSAPYEQYF	TGTGCCAGCATCCCCAGTGCACCATACGAGCAGTACTTC
TRBV5-1	.	.	TRBJ2-7	CASSSKGGPYEQYF	TGCGCCAGCAGCTCCAAAGGAGGACCCTACGAGCAGTACTTC
TRBV19	.	.	TRBJ1-3	CASTMGGSGNTIYF	TGTGCCAGTACCATGGGGGGCTCTGGAAACACCATATATTTT
TRBV7-9	.	TRBD2	TRBJ2-7	CASSSRRGAYEQYF	TGTGCCAGCAGCTCCCGCCGGGGGGCCTACGAGCAGTACTTC
TRBV6-5	.	TRBD1	TRBJ1-2	CASSPQQGPYGYTF	TGTGCCAGCAGTCCGCAACAGGGGCCGTATGGCTACACCTTC
TRBV19	.	TRBD1	TRBJ2-1	CASSGQGRGEQFF	TGTGCCAGTAGCGGACAGGGGAGAGGTGAGCAGTTCTTC
TRBV7-6	.	.	TRBJ1-5	CASSPTGGSGQPQHF	TGTGCCAGCAGTCCAACGGGGGGCTCGGGTCAGCCCCAGCATTTT
TRBV29-1	.	.	TRBJ1-5	CSVGTADSNQPQHF	TGCAGCGTTGGTACGGCGGATAGCAATCAGCCCCAGCATTTT
TRBV19	.	TRBD1	TRBJ2-3	CASGTGGPDTQYF	TGTGCCAGCGGGACAGGAGGGCCAGATACGCAGTATTTT
TRBV27	.	.	TRBJ1-5	CASSLRYRRNQPQHF	TGTGCCAGCAGTTTACGGTACAGACGCAATCAGCCCCAGCATTTT
TRBV28	.	.	TRBJ2-3	CASSAGSASTDTQYF	TGTGCCAGCAGTGCCGGCAGTGCTAGCACAGATACGCAGTATTTT
TRBV25-1	once	.	TRBJ1-2	CASSEGVRNNYGYTF	TGTGCCAGCAGTGAAGGTGTCAGAAATAACTATGGCTACACCTTC
TRBV29-1	.	.	TRBJ1-2	CSGAQSINYGYTF	TGCAGCGGAGCCCAGTCTATCAACTATGGCTACACCTTC
TRBV7-7	.	TRBD2	TRBJ2-5	CASSLDSAGGETQYF	TGTGCCAGCAGCTTAGATAGTGCGGGGGGGGAGACCCAGTACTTC
TRBV28	.	.	TRBJ1-1	CASSLAYGGTEAFF	TGTGCCAGCAGTTTAGCGTACGGGGGCACTGAAGCTTTCTTT
TRBV7-3	once	TRBD2	TRBJ2-1	CASSWGLAGINEQFF	TGTGCCAGCAGCTGGGGACTAGCGGGGATCAATGAGCAGTTCTTC
TRBV4-2	.	TRBD2	TRBJ2-3	CASSQRTRLGGEGDTQYF	TGTGCCAGCAGCCAGCGGACAAGACTGGGGGGGGAAGGAGATACGCAGTATTTT
TRBV28	.	.	TRBJ2-1	CASSLGVSYNEQFF	TGTGCCAGCAGTTTGGGGGTTTCCTACAATGAGCAGTTCTTC
TRBV7-2	.	TRBD1	TRBJ1-1	CASSIRIRGRQGTEAFF	TGTGCCAGCAGCATTCGCATCAGGGGGCGGCAGGGCACTGAAGCTTTCTTT
TRBV2	once	TRBD2	TRBJ2-4	CASSPRPGTSGGVKNIQYF	TGTGCCAGCAGTCCTCGTCCCGGGACTAGCGGGGGGGTAAAAAACATTCAGTACTTC
TRBV27	.	.	TRBJ1-6	CASSSGPWLSPLHF	TGTGCCAGCAGTTCTGGCCCTTGGCTATCACCCCTCCACTTT
TRBV7-9	.	.	TRBJ2-7	CASSLAGVYEQYF	TGTGCCAGCAGCTTAGCCGGGGTCTACGAGCAGTACTTC